The clone carrying this T cell receptor beta chain was seen more than once but under ten times. Its antigen is unknown. This record belongs to a study of blood T cells in healthy people across ages. Study-wide results and limits: Because donor CMV status was unknown, expanded clonotype changes were possibly confounded.

Together with a sample-barcoded 5' primer, a J-beta primer mix was included in a second PCR lasting about 7 to 11 cycles. Each CDR3 protein gets one entry after TCRdb re-called the 5' RACE reads with MiXCR. The sample yields 750,000 to 850,000 distinct CDR3 sequences, around a quarter seen once. This CDR3 has 17 amino acids. The ends were cut back, 5 bases at V and 5 bases at J, with 25 bases in the middle. Germline-derived CDR1 and CDR2 are MNHEY and SVGEGT. The same sample was also used in a study of T cells of mothers and their children. From that second work: A few healthy Caucasian mothers gave samples, and so did their six children.

The sequencing input was blood. This chain joins TRBV6-2 or TRBV6-3 and TRBJ2-7; D tentatively fits TRBD1 or TRBD2 (5 bases each). This TCR was sampled from a boy younger than 18 in good health. The CDR3 DNA is TGTGCCAGCAGTACGCCCCGGAGGAAGACGGGGACCCACGAGCAGTACTTC. Protein: CASSTPRRKTGTHEQYF.